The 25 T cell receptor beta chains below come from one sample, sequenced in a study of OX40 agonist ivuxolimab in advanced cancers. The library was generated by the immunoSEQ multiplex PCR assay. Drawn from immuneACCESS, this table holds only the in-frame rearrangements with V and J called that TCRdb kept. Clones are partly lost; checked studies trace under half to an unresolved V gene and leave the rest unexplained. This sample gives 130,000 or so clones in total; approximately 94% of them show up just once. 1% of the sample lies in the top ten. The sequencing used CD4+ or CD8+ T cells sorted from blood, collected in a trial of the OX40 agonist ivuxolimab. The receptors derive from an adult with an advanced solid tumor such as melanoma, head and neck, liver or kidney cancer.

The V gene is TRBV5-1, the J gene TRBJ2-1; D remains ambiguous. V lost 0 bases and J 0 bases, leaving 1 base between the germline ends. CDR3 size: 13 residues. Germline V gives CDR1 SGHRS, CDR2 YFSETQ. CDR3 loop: CASSLDSYNEQFF. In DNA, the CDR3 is TGCGCCAGCAGCTTGGACTCCTACAATGAGCAGTTCTTC.

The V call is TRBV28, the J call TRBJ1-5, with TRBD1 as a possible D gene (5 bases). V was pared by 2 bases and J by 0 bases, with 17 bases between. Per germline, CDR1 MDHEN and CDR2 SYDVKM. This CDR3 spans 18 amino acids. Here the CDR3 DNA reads TGTGCCAGCAGTTTAGATGGCAGGGAGATTTATAGCAATCAGCCCCAGCATTTT. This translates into CASSLDGREIYSNQPQHF.

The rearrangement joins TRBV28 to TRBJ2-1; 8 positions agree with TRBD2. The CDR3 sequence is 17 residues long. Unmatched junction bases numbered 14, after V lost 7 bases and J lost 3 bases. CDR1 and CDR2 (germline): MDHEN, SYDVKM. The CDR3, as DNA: TGTGCCAGCACGGGGGGCGGAGCGGGAGATTTCTACAATGAGCAGTTCTTC. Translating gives CASTGGGAGDFYNEQFF.

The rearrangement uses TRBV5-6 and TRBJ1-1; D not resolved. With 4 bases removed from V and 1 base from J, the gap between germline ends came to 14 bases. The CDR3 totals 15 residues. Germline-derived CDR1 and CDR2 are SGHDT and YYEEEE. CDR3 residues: CASSPTPLPNTEAFF. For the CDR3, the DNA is TGTGCCAGCAGCCCTACCCCCCTACCGAACACTGAAGCTTTCTTT.

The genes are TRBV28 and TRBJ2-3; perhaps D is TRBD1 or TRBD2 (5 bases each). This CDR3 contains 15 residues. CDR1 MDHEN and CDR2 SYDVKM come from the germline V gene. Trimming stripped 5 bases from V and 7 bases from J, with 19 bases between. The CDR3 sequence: CASSPSGTTPYTQYF. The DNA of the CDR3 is TGTGCCAGCAGTCCATCGGGGACCACCCCATATACGCAGTATTTT. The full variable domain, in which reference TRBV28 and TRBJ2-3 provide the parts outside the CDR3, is DVKVTQSSRYLVKRTGEKVFLECVQDMDHENMFWYRQDPGLGLRLIYFSYDVKMKEKGDIPEGYSVSREKKERFSLILESASTNQTSMYLCASSPSGTTPYTQYFGPGTRLTVL.

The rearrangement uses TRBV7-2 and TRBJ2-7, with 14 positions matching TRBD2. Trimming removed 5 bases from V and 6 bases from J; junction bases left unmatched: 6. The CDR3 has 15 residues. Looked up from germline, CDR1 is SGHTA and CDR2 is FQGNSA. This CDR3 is CASSLGLAGAREQYF. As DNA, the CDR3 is TGTGCCAGCAGCCTGGGACTAGCGGGAGCCCGCGAGCAGTACTTC.

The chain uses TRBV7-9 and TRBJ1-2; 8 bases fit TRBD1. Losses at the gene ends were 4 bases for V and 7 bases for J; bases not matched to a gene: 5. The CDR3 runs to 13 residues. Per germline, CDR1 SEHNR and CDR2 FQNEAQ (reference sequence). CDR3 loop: CASSSGTGSGYTF. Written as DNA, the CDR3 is TGTGCCAGCAGCTCAGGGACAGGCTCTGGCTACACCTTC.

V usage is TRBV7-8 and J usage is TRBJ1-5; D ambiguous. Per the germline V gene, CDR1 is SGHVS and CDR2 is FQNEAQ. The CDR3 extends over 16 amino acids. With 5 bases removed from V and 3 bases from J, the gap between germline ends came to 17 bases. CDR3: CASSRRVRSPNQPQHF. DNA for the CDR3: TGTGCCAGCAGCCGGAGGGTTCGGAGTCCCAATCAGCCCCAGCATTTT. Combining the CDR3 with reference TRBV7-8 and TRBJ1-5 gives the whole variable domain GAGVSQSPRYKVAKRGQDVALRCDPISGHVSLFWYQQALGQGPEFLTYFQNEAQLDKSGLPSDRFFAERPEGSVSTLKIQRTQQEDSAVYLCASSRRVRSPNQPQHFGDGTRLSIL.

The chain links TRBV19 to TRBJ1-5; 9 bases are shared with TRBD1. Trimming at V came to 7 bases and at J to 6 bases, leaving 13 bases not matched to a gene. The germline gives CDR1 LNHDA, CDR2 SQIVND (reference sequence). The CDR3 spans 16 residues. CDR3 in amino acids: CASTNNPGQGPQPQHF. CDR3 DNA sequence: TGTGCCAGTACAAATAACCCGGGACAGGGTCCTCAGCCCCAGCATTTT.

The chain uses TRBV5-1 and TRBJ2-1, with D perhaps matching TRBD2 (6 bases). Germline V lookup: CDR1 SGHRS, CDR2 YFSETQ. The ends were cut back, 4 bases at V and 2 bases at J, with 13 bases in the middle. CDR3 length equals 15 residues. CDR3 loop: CASSLEGLTYNEQFF. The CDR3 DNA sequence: TGCGCCAGCAGCCTGGAGGGGCTAACCTACAATGAGCAGTTCTTC.

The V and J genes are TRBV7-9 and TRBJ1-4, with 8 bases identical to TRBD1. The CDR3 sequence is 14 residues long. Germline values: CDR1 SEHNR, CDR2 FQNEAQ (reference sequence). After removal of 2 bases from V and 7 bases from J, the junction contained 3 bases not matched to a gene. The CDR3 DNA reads TGTGCCAGCAGCTTAATGGGACAGGCTGAAAAACTGTTTTTT. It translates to CASSLMGQAEKLFF.

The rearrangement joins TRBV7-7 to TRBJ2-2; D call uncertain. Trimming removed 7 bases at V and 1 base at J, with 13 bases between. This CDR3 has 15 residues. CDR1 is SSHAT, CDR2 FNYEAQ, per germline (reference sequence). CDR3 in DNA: TGTGCCAGCACCCTCAGAGAAGGGAACACCGGGGAGCTGTTTTTT. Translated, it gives CASTLREGNTGELFF.

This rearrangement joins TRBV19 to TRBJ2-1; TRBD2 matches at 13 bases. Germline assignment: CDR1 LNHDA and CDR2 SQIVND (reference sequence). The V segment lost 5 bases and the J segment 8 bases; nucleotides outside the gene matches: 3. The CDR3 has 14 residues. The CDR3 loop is CASSRTSGSHEQFF. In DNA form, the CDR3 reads TGTGCCAGTAGTCGGACTAGCGGGAGCCATGAGCAGTTCTTC.

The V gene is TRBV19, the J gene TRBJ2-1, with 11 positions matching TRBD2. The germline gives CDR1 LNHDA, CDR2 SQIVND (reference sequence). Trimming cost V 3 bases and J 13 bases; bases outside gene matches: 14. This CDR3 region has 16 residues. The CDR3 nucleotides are TGTGCCAGTAGTATTGGGCTAGCGGGAGGCCCATTGCTTCAGTTCTTC. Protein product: CASSIGLAGGPLLQFF.

CDR3 in DNA: TGTGCCAGCAGCCCTACAACAGGGGGCGCGAGAACCGGGGAGCTGTTTTTT. Translating it yields CASSPTTGGARTGELFF. The rearrangement joins TRBV7-9 to TRBJ2-2; the match to TRBD1 covers 9 bases. The CDR3 has 17 residues. Germline trimming cut 5 bases from V and 5 bases from J; bases unmatched to any gene: 12. Per the germline V gene, CDR1 is SEHNR and CDR2 is FQNEAQ (reference sequence). Combining the CDR3 with reference TRBV7-9 and TRBJ2-2 gives the whole variable domain DTGVSQNPRHKITKRGQNVTFRCDPISEHNRLYWYRQTLGQGPEFLTYFQNEAQLEKSRLLSDRFSAERPKGSFSTLEIQRTEQGDSAMYLCASSPTTGGARTGELFFGEGSRLTVL.

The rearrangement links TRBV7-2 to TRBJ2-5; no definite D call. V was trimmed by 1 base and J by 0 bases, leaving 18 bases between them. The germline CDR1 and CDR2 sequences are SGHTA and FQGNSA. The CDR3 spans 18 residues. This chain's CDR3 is CASSLGLVAQAHQETQYF. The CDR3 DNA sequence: TGTGCCAGCAGCTTAGGCTTGGTGGCCCAAGCCCACCAAGAGACCCAGTACTTC.

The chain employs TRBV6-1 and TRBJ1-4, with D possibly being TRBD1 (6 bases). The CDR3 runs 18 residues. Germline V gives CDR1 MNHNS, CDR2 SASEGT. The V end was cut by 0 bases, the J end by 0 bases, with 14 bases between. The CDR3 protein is CASSEAWGGGATNEKLFF. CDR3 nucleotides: TGTGCCAGCAGTGAAGCCTGGGGGGGCGGAGCAACTAATGAAAAACTGTTTTTT.

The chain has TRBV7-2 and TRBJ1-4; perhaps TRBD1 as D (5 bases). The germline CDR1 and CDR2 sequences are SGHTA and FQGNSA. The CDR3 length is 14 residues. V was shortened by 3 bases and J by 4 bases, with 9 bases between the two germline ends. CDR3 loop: CASSLGRFNEKLFF. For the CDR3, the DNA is TGTGCCAGCAGCTTGGGACGGTTTAATGAAAAACTGTTTTTT.

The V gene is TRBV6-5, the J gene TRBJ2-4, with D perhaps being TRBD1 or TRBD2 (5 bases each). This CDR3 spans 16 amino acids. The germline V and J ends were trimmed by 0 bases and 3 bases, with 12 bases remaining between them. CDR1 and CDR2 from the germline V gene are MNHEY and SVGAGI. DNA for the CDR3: TGTGCCAGCAGTTACTCTGGGGGTACTGGCAAAAACATTCAGTACTTC. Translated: CASSYSGGTGKNIQYF.

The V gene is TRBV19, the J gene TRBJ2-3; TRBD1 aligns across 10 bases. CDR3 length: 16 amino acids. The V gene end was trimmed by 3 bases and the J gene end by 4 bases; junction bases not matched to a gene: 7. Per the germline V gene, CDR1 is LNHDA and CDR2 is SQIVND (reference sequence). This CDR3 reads CASSMATGGYPDTQYF. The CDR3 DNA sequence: TGTGCCAGTAGTATGGCGACAGGGGGCTACCCAGATACGCAGTATTTT.

The CDR3 DNA reads TGTGCCAGCAGCTCTACTCTCCGGGACAGTGAAGCTTTCTTT. It encodes CASSSTLRDSEAFF. The V call is TRBV7-2, the J call TRBJ1-1; TRBD1 matches 7 bases. CDR3 length: 14 residues. Germline CDR1 reads SGHTA; CDR2 reads FQGNSA. The trim removed 4 bases at V and 7 bases at J, leaving 9 bases unmatched. Full variable domain (rest looked up from reference TRBV7-2 and TRBJ1-1): GAGVSQSPSNKVTEKGKDVELRCDPISGHTALYWYRQSLGQGLEFLIYFQGNSAPDKSGLPSDRFSAERTGGSVSTLTIQRTQQEDSAVYLCASSSTLRDSEAFFGQGTRLTVV.

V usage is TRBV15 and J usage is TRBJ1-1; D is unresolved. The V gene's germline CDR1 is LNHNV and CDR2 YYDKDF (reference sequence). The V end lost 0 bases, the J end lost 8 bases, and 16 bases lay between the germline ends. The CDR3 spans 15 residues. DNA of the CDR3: TGTGCCACCAGCAGAGATCAGCGTGAGGGCATAGAAGCTTTCTTT. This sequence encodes CATSRDQREGIEAFF.

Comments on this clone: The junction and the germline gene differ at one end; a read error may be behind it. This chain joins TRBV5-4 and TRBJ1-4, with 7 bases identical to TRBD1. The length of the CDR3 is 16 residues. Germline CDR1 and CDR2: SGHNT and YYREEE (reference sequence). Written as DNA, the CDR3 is TGCGCCAGCAGCCAGCACAGGGGTGCAACTAATGAAAAACTGTTTTTT. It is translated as CASSQHRGATNEKLFF.

CDR3 amino acids: CASTGTGGNQPQHF. The CDR3 DNA reads as TGTGCCAGTACCGGGACAGGGGGGAATCAGCCCCAGCATTTT. This chain links TRBV19 with TRBJ1-5, with 11 positions matching TRBD1. Germline lookup yields CDR1 LNHDA and CDR2 SQIVND (reference sequence). The CDR3 has 14 residues. The junction had 3 bases not matched to a gene; V was cut back by 7 bases and J by 4 bases. The full variable domain, in which reference TRBV19 and TRBJ1-5 provide the parts outside the CDR3, is DGGITQSPKYLFRKEGQNVTLSCEQNLNHDAMYWYRQDPGQGLRLIYYSQIVNDFQKGDIAEGYSVSREKKESFPLTVTSAQKNPTAFYLCASTGTGGNQPQHFGDGTRLSIL.

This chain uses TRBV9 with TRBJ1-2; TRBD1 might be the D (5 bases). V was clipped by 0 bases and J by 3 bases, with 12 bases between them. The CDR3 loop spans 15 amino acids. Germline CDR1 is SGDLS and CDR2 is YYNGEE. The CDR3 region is CASSVETTAYYGYTF. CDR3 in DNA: TGTGCCAGCAGCGTAGAGACGACAGCCTACTATGGCTACACCTTC.